The following is a TCR beta chain sequence with its context. Its target is unknown. Sequence at one end of the junction differs from germline and may be a read error. How the authors handled the data: Built for papillary thyroid cancer, a distant-metastasis classifier drew on CDR3 differences across clinicopathological groups. MiXCR reprocessed the PCR reads for TCRdb. Here the V and J calls rest on TCRdb's processing, not on the authors' analysis. The sample records tens of thousands of clones, about 24% being singletons. This sample is drawn from a study of metastatic and nonmetastatic thyroid tumors. Across the study: Malignant thyroid and benign thyroid patients provided blood and tumor or nodule tissue whose repertoires were compared.

Germline values: CDR1 MNHEY, CDR2 SVGEGT. CDR3 size: 18 residues. Study-wide points: Benign nodules reportedly had significantly lower TCR beta diversity than malignant thyroid tumors in blood and tumor.

Each patient went into thyroid surgery without having received any treatment. Sequenced sample: tumor tissue. The TCR sequence derives from a female donor with papillary thyroid cancer or a benign thyroid nodule (not recorded which). Some clones in this sample may be carry-over from other donors' samples. V is TRBV6-2 or TRBV6-3 and J is TRBJ2-6; 10 bases match TRBD1. The CDR3 nucleotides are TGTGCCAGCAGCCTGGACAGGGGGAGCCTCTCTTGGGCCAACGTCCTGACTTTC. It translates to CASSLDRGSLSWANVLTF.